Each of the 18 T cell receptor beta chains below was sequenced from the same sample in a study of cytomegalovirus exposure and HLA in healthy donors. PCR was performed using 60 Vbeta and 13 Jbeta primers. The table came from immunoSEQ multiplex PCR; TCRdb's copy has only in-frame clones and leaves some out. The sample comprises about 120,000 clones, 81% of which are singletons, and about 3.8% rests with the top ten. The sequencing input was PBMCs. These receptor sequences come from a woman aged 25-40 years in good health and CMV-seronegative.

The J gene is TRBJ2-7, the V gene TRBV13; D may be TRBD1 (6 bases). V was trimmed by 2 bases and J by 3 bases, leaving 14 bases between them. Germline-derived CDR1 and CDR2 are PRHDT and FYEKMQ (reference sequence). The CDR3 covers 15 residues. This CDR3 is CASSLSARGYYEQYF. The CDR3 DNA follows: TGTGCCAGCAGCTTATCGGCCAGGGGCTACTACGAGCAGTACTTC.

The rearrangement links TRBV2 to TRBJ2-7, with D tentatively TRBD1 (7 bases). CDR1 is SNHLY, CDR2 FYNNEI, per germline. The CDR3 has 15 amino acids. V lost 4 bases, J lost 0 bases, and 13 bases lay in between. CDR3 in amino acids: CASSVEGAGSYEQYF. The CDR3 region has the DNA TGTGCCAGCAGTGTGGAGGGGGCGGGCTCCTACGAGCAGTACTTC.

The chain has TRBV11-2 and TRBJ2-1, with TRBD2 matching over 10 bases. The CDR3 extends over 15 amino acids. In germline, CDR1 is SGHAT, CDR2 FQNNGV. V was clipped by 5 bases and J by 4 bases; unmatched bases: 5. Written as DNA, the CDR3 is TGTGCCAGCAGCCGAACTAGCGGGGAATACAATGAGCAGTTCTTC. The encoded protein is CASSRTSGEYNEQFF.

This clone was seen a handful of times. The chain carries TRBV27 and TRBJ2-6; possible D gene TRBD2, 5 bases. The germline CDR1 and CDR2 sequences are MNHEY and SMNVEV (reference sequence). V lost 5 bases and J 2 bases, leaving 7 bases between the germline ends. The CDR3 covers 14 residues. CDR3 nucleotide sequence: TGTGCCAGCAGTCTAGCAACTGGGGCCAACGTCCTGACTTTC. It codes for CASSLATGANVLTF.

The genes are TRBV19 and TRBJ2-1; TRBD2 matches at 13 bases. Germline-derived CDR1 and CDR2 are LNHDA and SQIVND (reference sequence). The CDR3 contains 14 residues. Losses at the gene ends were 4 bases for V and 9 bases for J; bases not matched to a gene: 3. CDR3 in amino acids: CASSRTSGGLEQFF. In DNA, the CDR3 is TGTGCCAGTAGTAGGACTAGCGGGGGCCTTGAGCAGTTCTTC.

The chain carries TRBV6-1 and TRBJ2-2; 7 nucleotides match TRBD1. The V gene end was trimmed by 5 bases and the J gene end by 6 bases; junction bases not matched to a gene: 3. The germline gives CDR1 MNHNS, CDR2 SASEGT. The CDR3 consists of 13 residues. CDR3 sequence: CASSQTGPGELFF. The CDR3 DNA follows: TGTGCCAGCAGTCAGACAGGGCCCGGGGAGCTGTTTTTT.

The CDR3 DNA is TGTGCCAGCTCACCAAGGGGGCAGAGCTCCTACAATGAGCAGTTCTTC. Amino acid sequence: CASSPRGQSSYNEQFF. The rearrangement links TRBV18 to TRBJ2-1, with 7 positions matching TRBD1. The CDR3 extends over 16 amino acids. The V gene's germline CDR1 is KGHSH and CDR2 LQKENI. Trimming removed 2 bases from V and 0 bases from J; junction bases left unmatched: 4.

This chain joins TRBV6-5 and TRBJ1-4; D is ambiguous. V gave up 6 bases and J gave up 5 bases, with 10 bases separating them. This CDR3 is built from 13 residues. The germline CDR1 and CDR2 sequences are MNHEY and SVGAGI. The CDR3 protein is CASSRVPNEKLFF. The CDR3 DNA follows: TGTGCCAGCAGCCGGGTTCCGAATGAAAAACTGTTTTTT.

The J gene is TRBJ2-2, the V gene TRBV19, with D perhaps matching TRBD2 (7 bases). CDR1 and CDR2 from the germline V gene are LNHDA and SQIVND (reference sequence). This CDR3 is 15 amino acids long. V dropped 6 bases and J dropped 3 bases, with 14 bases sitting between them. The CDR3 loop is CASRWGLADTGELFF. In DNA form, the CDR3 reads TGTGCCAGTAGGTGGGGGCTAGCGGACACCGGGGAGCTGTTTTTT.

The chain carries TRBV5-4 and TRBJ1-1; 7 bases align to TRBD1. Looked up from germline, CDR1 is SGHNT and CDR2 is YYREEE (reference sequence). The CDR3 extends over 14 amino acids. The J segment lost 5 bases and the V segment lost 4 bases, leaving 8 bases of the junction unmatched. CDR3 sequence: CASSLTGLGTEAFF. CDR3 DNA sequence: TGTGCCAGCAGCCTGACAGGGCTGGGGACTGAAGCTTTCTTT.

J is TRBJ2-7 and V is TRBV2, with TRBD1 matching 8 bases. Germline CDR1 reads SNHLY; CDR2 reads FYNNEI. V trimming: 9 bases; J trimming: 6 bases; junction bases outside the gene matches: 10. The CDR3 has 13 amino acids. CDR3 region: CASQGTGGREQYF. The CDR3 nucleotides read TGTGCCAGTCAGGGGACAGGTGGTCGCGAGCAGTACTTC. The full variable domain, with the rest looked up from reference TRBV2 and TRBJ2-7, is EPEVTQTPSHQVTQMGQEVILRCVPISNHLYFYWYRQILGQKVEFLVSFYNNEISEKSEIFDDQFSVERPDGSNFTLKIRSTKLEDSAMYFCASQGTGGREQYFGPGTRLTVT.

This clone was counted only a few times. This chain connects TRBV7-6 to TRBJ2-1; 8 nucleotides line up with TRBD2. The CDR3 has 14 amino acids. The junction had 9 bases not matched to a gene; V was cut back by 5 bases and J by 9 bases. Germline CDR1 SGHVS, CDR2 FNYEAQ. CDR3 DNA: TGTGCCAGCAGCGGACTAGCCCAGCCCGGTGAGCAGTTCTTC. This translates into CASSGLAQPGEQFF.

The chain is built from TRBV19 and TRBJ1-2; D is possibly TRBD1 (5 bases). This CDR3 spans 15 amino acids. V lost 8 bases to trimming and J lost 0 bases, with 16 bases between them. The V gene's germline CDR1 is LNHDA and CDR2 SQIVND (reference sequence). The CDR3 loop reads CASEVRAGSNYGYTF. The CDR3 bases are TGTGCCAGTGAGGTCCGGGCAGGGTCTAACTATGGCTACACCTTC.

The chain carries TRBV27 and TRBJ2-2; the match to TRBD1 covers 7 bases. V was pared by 6 bases and J by 7 bases, with 23 bases of the junction left unmatched. Germline CDR1 and CDR2: MNHEY and SMNVEV (reference sequence). The CDR3 contains 19 residues. CDR3 amino acids: CASRTGIEQSTIDSGELFF. CDR3 DNA: TGTGCCAGCAGGACAGGGATAGAACAATCGACCATAGATAGCGGGGAGCTGTTTTTT.

Concerning this clone itself: The junction departs from germline at one end; a sequencing error may be responsible. The V gene is TRBV7-2, the J gene TRBJ2-7; 9 positions match TRBD1. This CDR3 is built from 12 residues. CDR1 and CDR2 (germline): SGHTA, FQGNSA. The CDR3 DNA reads TGTGCCAGCAGCATAGGGCGGGACAGGGTTAACTTC. It encodes CASSIGRDRVNF.

This chain connects TRBV7-9 to TRBJ2-1; unclear D gene. Germline V CDR1 and CDR2: SEHNR, FQNEAQ (reference sequence). V lost 5 bases, J lost 5 bases, and 10 bases lay in between. The CDR3 contains 13 residues. The CDR3 loop is CASSRPSDNEQFF. The CDR3 nucleotides are TGTGCCAGCAGCCGTCCTTCTGACAATGAGCAGTTCTTC.

The chain has TRBV5-5 and TRBJ2-5, with TRBD1 identical over 7 bases. The CDR3 is 17 amino acids. V was pared by 3 bases and J by 7 bases, with 18 bases of the junction left unmatched. The germline CDR1 and CDR2 sequences are SGHKS and YYEKEE (reference sequence). This CDR3 reads CASSYGRTGLANGTQYF. CDR3 nucleotides: TGTGCCAGCAGCTACGGCCGGACAGGACTCGCCAACGGGACCCAGTACTTC.

This sequence joins TRBV28 and TRBJ2-7; 13 nucleotides agree with TRBD2. Per the germline V gene, CDR1 is MDHEN and CDR2 is SYDVKM. V shed 9 bases, J shed 3 bases, and the junction held 5 bases outside the gene matches. The CDR3 totals 14 residues. The CDR3 loop reads CASFGTSGIYEQYF. The CDR3 DNA reads as TGTGCCAGTTTCGGGACTAGCGGGATCTACGAGCAGTACTTC.